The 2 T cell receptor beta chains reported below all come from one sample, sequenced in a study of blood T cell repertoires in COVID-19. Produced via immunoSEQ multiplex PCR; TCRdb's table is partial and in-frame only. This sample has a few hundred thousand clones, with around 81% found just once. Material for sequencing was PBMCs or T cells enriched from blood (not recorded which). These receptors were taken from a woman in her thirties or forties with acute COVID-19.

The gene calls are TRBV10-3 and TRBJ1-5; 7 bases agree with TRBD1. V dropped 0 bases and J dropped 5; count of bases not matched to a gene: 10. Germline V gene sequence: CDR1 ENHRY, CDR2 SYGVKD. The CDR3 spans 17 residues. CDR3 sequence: CAISESIFGTVYQPQHF. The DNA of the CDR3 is TGTGCCATCAGTGAGTCGATATTTGGGACAGTCTATCAGCCCCAGCATTTT.

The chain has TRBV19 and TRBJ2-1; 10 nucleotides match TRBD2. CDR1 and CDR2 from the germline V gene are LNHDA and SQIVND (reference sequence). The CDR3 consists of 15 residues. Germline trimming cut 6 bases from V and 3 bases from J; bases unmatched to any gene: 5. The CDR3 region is CASSLRTSGYNEQFF. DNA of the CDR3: TGTGCCAGTAGCCTCCGGACTAGCGGCTACAATGAGCAGTTCTTC.